The present T cell receptor beta chain was sequenced within a study of radiotherapy plus CTLA-4 blockade in lung cancer. A word on this clone: What it binds is unknown.

CDR3 length equals 14 residues. V lost 5 bases and J 0 bases, leaving 10 bases between the germline ends. Germline V gives CDR1 SGHTA, CDR2 FQGNSA. Produced via immunoSEQ multiplex PCR; TCRdb's table is partial and in-frame only. The sample lists more than 75,000 clones, 72% occurring once. Points from the study as a whole: Radiotherapy was combined with ipilimumab, and tumor-derived TCR clones then expanded in blood.

V is TRBV7-2 and J is TRBJ1-1, with TRBD1 as a possible D gene (5 bases). The TCR was taken from a human donor with non-small cell lung cancer that progressed on radiotherapy plus ipilimumab. The sample was peripheral blood, taken from a patient treated with radiotherapy plus ipilimumab. CDR3 nucleotide sequence: TGTGCCAGCAGCCTCGGGACGGTGAACACTGAAGCTTTCTTT. Translating gives CASSLGTVNTEAFF. Looking up the rest from reference TRBV7-2 and TRBJ1-1 gives the full variable domain: GAGVSQSPSNKVTEKGKDVELRCDPISGHTALYWYRQSLGQGLEFLIYFQGNSAPDKSGLPSDRFSAERTGGSVSTLTIQRTQQEDSAVYLCASSLGTVNTEAFFGQGTRLTVV.